Sequencing of this T cell receptor beta chain was carried out in a study of control samples from healthy donors and cancer patients. Assay used: immunoSEQ multiplex PCR; TCRdb lists only in-frame clones, some missing. The sample yields 55,000 to 80,000 clones, about 92% seen once. The V gene's germline CDR1 is SGHAT and CDR2 FQNNGV. The CDR3 spans 14 residues. The V gene end was trimmed by 4 bases and the J gene end by 6 bases; junction bases not matched to a gene: 8. The J gene is TRBJ2-7, the V gene TRBV11-2, with 8 bases fitting TRBD2. The sequenced sample consisted of PBMCs. The TCR sequence derives from a man in his 60s with colorectal cancer. The DNA of the CDR3 is TGTGCCAGCAGCTCCCGGGGGGGGCCGGCCGAGCAGTACTTC. Translated, it gives CASSSRGGPAEQYF.